A single T cell receptor beta chain is shown here with its context. Its cognate antigen is unknown. Here immunoSEQ multiplex PCR was the method, and the copy in TCRdb shows in-frame clones only, minus some. The repertoire holds fewer than 150,000 clones, with around 91% as singletons. CDR3 length: 16 residues. Looked up from germline, CDR1 is SGHNT and CDR2 is YENEEA. Trimming removed 5 bases at V and 5 bases at J, with 19 bases between. This sample is drawn from a study of T cell responses to AZD1222 COVID-19 vaccine. Broader study findings: In a largely white British group with more females than males, clonal diversity was possibly underestimated. When two AZD1222 doses had been given, Spike-specific TCR breadth and depth rose. Dominant at 160-218 and 743-854, vaccine-associated CD4 TCRs also spanned spike.

The chain links TRBV11-3 to TRBJ2-1; TRBD1 might be the D (6 bases). Material: peripheral blood, obtained 28 days after the second AZD1222 dose. This sequence was found in an adult who received the AZD1222 COVID-19 vaccine. The CDR3 sequence: CASSKAQGPRNNEQFF. DNA for the CDR3: TGTGCCAGCAGCAAGGCGCAGGGGCCACGCAACAATGAGCAGTTCTTC.